Shown below are 11 T cell receptor beta chains from a single sample sequenced in a study of monozygotic twins with inflammatory bowel disease. Reprocessing the 5' RACE reads, TCRdb reports a single entry for every CDR3 protein and omits DNA. The listing records 300,000 to 350,000 distinct CDR3 sequences. Sequencing was carried out using blood. The origin of the receptors is a human donor with ulcerative colitis or Crohn's disease, or a healthy co-twin of an affected twin (not recorded which).

V usage is TRBV7-3 and J usage is TRBJ2-2; the D call of TRBD2 rests on TCRdb alone, since no DNA is present to check it. This CDR3 is 15 amino acids long. The V gene's germline CDR1 is SGHTA and CDR2 FQGTGA. The CDR3 here is CASSSGTSGAGELFF.

The gene calls are TRBV3-1 and TRBJ2-6. The CDR3 length is 16 residues. The germline CDR1 and CDR2 sequences are LGHDT and YNNKEL (reference sequence). This CDR3 reads CASGLSYVTGANVLTF.

CDR3 sequence reads: CASSYSGLAGDDTQYF. V and J are TRBV6-5 and TRBJ2-3; there is no DNA to check the TCRdb D call of TRBD2. Germline CDR1 reads MNHEY; CDR2 reads SVGAGI. The CDR3 extends over 16 amino acids.

The rearrangement joins TRBV27 to TRBJ1-2; TCRdb names TRBD1, which stays unverified in the absence of DNA. The CDR3 extends over 13 amino acids. Per the germline V gene, CDR1 is MNHEY and CDR2 is SMNVEV (reference sequence). The CDR3 protein is CASSFTGVGGYTF.

The V call is TRBV5-1, the J call TRBJ2-5. The CDR3 extends over 14 amino acids. Looked up from germline, CDR1 is SGHRS and CDR2 is YFSETQ. CDR3 residues: CASSYQATQETQYF. The full variable domain, completed using reference TRBV5-1 and TRBJ2-5, is KAGVTQTPRYLIKTRGQQVTLSCSPISGHRSVSWYQQTPGQGLQFLFEYFSETQRNKGNFPGRFSGRQFSNSRSEMNVSTLELGDSALYLCASSYQATQETQYFGPGTRLLVL.

The V and J genes are TRBV6-6 and TRBJ2-3; TCRdb's assignment of TRBD1 cannot be checked, as there is no DNA. Germline V lookup: CDR1 MNHNY, CDR2 SVGAGI (reference sequence). CDR3 length: 14 residues. The CDR3 here is CASSLGQAVDTQYF.

The rearrangement links TRBV7-2 to TRBJ2-3; the D call of TRBD1 rests on TCRdb alone, since no DNA is present to check it. CDR1 is SGHTA and CDR2 is FQGNSA in the germline V gene. The CDR3 runs 16 residues. The CDR3 region is CASSFYTGVFTDTQYF.

This chain's CDR3 is CATSAGGSTDTQYF. This chain joins TRBV24-1 and TRBJ2-3; TCRdb selects TRBD2, and the lack of DNA leaves this call unchecked. CDR1 KGHDR and CDR2 SFDVKD come from the germline V gene. This CDR3 contains 14 residues.

This chain uses TRBV4-1 with TRBJ2-7. The germline V gene has CDR1 MGHRA and CDR2 YSYEKL. The CDR3 totals 11 residues. CDR3 loop: CASSQGRSLHF.

The chain carries TRBV5-4 and TRBJ2-1. The CDR3 sequence is 14 residues long. Looked up from germline, CDR1 is SGHNT and CDR2 is YYREEE (reference sequence). The CDR3 sequence is CASSLWLPTNEQFF.

This chain joins TRBV6-1 and TRBJ1-6. CDR3 length equals 15 residues. The germline CDR1 and CDR2 sequences are MNHNS and SASEGT. The CDR3 reads CASSPSNRVDSPLHF.